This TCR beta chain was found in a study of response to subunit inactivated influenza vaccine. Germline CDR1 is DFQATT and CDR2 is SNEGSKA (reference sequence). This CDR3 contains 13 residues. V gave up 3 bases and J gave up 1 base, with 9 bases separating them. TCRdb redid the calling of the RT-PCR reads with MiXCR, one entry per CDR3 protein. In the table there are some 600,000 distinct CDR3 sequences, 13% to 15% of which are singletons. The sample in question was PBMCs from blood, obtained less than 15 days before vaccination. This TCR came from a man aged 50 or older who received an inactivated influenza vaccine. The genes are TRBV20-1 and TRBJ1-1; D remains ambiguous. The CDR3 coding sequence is TGCAGTGCTAGTGGGAATACGAACACTGAAGCTTTCTTT. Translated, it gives CSASGNTNTEAFF.